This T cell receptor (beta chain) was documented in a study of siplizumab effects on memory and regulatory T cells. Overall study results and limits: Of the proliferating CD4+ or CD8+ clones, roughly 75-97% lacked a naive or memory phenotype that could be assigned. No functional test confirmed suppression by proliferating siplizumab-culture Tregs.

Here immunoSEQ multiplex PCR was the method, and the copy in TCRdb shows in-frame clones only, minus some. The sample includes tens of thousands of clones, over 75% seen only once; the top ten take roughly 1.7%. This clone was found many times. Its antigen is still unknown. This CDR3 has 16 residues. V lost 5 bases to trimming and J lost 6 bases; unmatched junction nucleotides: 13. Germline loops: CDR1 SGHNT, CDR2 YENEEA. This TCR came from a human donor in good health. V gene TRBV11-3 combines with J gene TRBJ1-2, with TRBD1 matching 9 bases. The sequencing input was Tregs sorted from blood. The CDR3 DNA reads TGTGCCAGCAGCAAACCGGGACAGGGAAAGGGGCATGGCTACACCTTC. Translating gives CASSKPGQGKGHGYTF.